This TCR beta chain derives from a study of blood T cell repertoires in COVID-19. Original processing notes: Amplification with reference gene primers provided the estimates of nucleated cell counts. The assay was immunoSEQ multiplex PCR, and TCRdb's table has in-frame clones only and misses some. That table furnishes V, J and clone size, whereas the DNA furnished D and trimming. The repertoire includes about 410,000 clones, just over 85% of them detected once, and roughly 1.4% sits in the top ten. The J segment lost 8 bases and the V segment lost 5 bases, leaving 9 bases of the junction unmatched. This CDR3 has 15 residues. CDR1 and CDR2 from the germline V gene are GTSNPN and SVGIG (reference sequence).

Sequenced input: peripheral blood. This chain joins TRBV30 and TRBJ1-6; 10 bases map to TRBD1. The sequence was obtained from a woman in her 30s with active or convalescent COVID-19. Here the CDR3 DNA reads TGTGCCTGGGACCCGGGACAGGGGCTCGATTCACCCCTCCACTTT. Its protein product is CAWDPGQGLDSPLHF.